The TCR beta chain described here comes from a study of T cell responses to AZD1222 COVID-19 vaccine. General study findings and limits: Per reports, nearly half of all spike-specific TCRs target regions that are unmutated in variants. Clonal diversity was possibly underestimated, and white British individuals and females predominated among donors. Only 5 or 6 individuals given AZD1222 were seropositive at baseline.

Assay: immunoSEQ multiplex PCR; the TCRdb copy retains only in-frame clones and omits some. The data hold 150,000 to 190,000 clones, with about nine tenths observed a single time. From germline, CDR1 is MDHEN and CDR2 SYDVKM. V lost 6 bases and J lost 8, with 10 bases in between. The CDR3 extends over 12 amino acids. On this clone itself: Its antigen is currently unknown.

The genes are TRBV28 and TRBJ1-4, with D tentatively TRBD1 (5 bases). The receptor was derived from an adult who had recovered from COVID-19. Sequencing used peripheral blood, obtained after recovery from COVID-19. CDR3 residues: CASRGVGEKLFF. Here the CDR3 DNA reads TGTGCCAGCAGGGGGGTAGGCGAAAAACTGTTTTTT. Full variable domain (rest looked up from reference TRBV28 and TRBJ1-4): DVKVTQSSRYLVKRTGEKVFLECVQDMDHENMFWYRQDPGLGLRLIYFSYDVKMKEKGDIPEGYSVSREKKERFSLILESASTNQTSMYLCASRGVGEKLFFGSGTQLSVL.